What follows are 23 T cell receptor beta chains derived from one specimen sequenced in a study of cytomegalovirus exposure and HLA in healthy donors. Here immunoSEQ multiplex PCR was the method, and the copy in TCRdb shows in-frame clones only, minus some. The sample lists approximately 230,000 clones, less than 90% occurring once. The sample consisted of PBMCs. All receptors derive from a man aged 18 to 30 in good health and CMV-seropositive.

CDR3 sequence reads: CASRGIGGLPYEQYF. The CDR3 region has the DNA TGTGCCAGCAGGGGAATCGGGGGCCTACCCTACGAGCAGTACTTC. This rearrangement joins TRBV28 to TRBJ2-7, with D perhaps TRBD1 or TRBD2 (6 bases each). V dropped 6 bases and J dropped 2 bases, with 17 bases sitting between them. CDR3 length: 15 residues. Germline V gene data show CDR1 as MDHEN and CDR2 as SYDVKM.

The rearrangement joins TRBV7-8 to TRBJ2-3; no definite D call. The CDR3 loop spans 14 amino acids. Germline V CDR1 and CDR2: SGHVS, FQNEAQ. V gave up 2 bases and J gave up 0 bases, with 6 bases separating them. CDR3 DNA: TGTGCCAGCAGCTTAAGGCTGAGCACAGATACGCAGTATTTT. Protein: CASSLRLSTDTQYF. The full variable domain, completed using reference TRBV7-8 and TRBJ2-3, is GAGVSQSPRYKVAKRGQDVALRCDPISGHVSLFWYQQALGQGPEFLTYFQNEAQLDKSGLPSDRFFAERPEGSVSTLKIQRTQQEDSAVYLCASSLRLSTDTQYFGPGTRLTVL.

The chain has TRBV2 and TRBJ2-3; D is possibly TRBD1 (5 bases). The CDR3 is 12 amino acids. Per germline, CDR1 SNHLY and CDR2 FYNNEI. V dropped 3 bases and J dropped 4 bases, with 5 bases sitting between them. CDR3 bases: TGTGCCAGCAGTGACAGGGCAGATACGCAGTATTTT. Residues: CASSDRADTQYF.

Here the CDR3 reads CASSPDREDEQYF. The CDR3 DNA reads TGTGCCAGCTCACCGGACAGGGAGGACGAGCAGTACTTC. The V gene is TRBV18, the J gene TRBJ2-7; TRBD1 matches at 8 bases. This CDR3 region has 13 residues. Losses at the gene ends were 3 bases for V and 5 bases for J; bases not matched to a gene: 3. Germline CDR1 reads KGHSH; CDR2 reads LQKENI.

CDR3 protein: CASSLDRETQYF. As DNA, the CDR3 is TGCGCCAGCAGCTTGGACAGGGAGACCCAGTACTTC. V is TRBV5-1 and J is TRBJ2-5, with D tentatively TRBD1 (5 bases). The CDR3 consists of 12 residues. Germline assignment: CDR1 SGHRS and CDR2 YFSETQ. V was cut by 0 bases and J by 5 bases, with 5 bases left in between.

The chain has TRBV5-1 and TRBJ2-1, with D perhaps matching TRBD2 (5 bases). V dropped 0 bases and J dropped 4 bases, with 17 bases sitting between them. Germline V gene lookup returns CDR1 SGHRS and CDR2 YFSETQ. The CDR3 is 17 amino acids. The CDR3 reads CASSLGTTGGGYNEQFF. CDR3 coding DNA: TGCGCCAGCAGCTTGGGGACGACTGGAGGAGGTTACAATGAGCAGTTCTTC.

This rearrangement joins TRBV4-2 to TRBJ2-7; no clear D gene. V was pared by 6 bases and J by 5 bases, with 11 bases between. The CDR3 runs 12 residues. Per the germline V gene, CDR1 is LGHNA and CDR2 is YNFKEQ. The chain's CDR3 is CASSLPPNEQYF. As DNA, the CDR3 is TGTGCCAGCAGTTTACCCCCTAACGAGCAGTACTTC.

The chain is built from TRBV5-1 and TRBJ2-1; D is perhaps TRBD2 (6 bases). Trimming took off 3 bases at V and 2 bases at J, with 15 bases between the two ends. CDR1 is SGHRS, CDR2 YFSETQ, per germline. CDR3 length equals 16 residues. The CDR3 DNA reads TGCGCCAGCAGCTCTCCGGTGGGAGGACCCTACAATGAGCAGTTCTTC. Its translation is CASSSPVGGPYNEQFF.

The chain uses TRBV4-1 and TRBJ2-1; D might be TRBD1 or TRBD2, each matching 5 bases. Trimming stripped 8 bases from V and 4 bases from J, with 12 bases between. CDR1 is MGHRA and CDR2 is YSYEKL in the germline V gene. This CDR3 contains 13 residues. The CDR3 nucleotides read TGCGCCAGCCTGGTGGGGGTATACAATGAGCAGTTCTTC. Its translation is CASLVGVYNEQFF.

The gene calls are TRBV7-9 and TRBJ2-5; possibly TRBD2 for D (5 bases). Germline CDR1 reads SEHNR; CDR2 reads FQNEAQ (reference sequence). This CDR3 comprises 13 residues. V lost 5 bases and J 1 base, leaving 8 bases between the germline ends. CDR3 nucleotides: TGTGCCAGCAGCACGCGGGCCCAAGAGACCCAGTACTTC. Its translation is CASSTRAQETQYF. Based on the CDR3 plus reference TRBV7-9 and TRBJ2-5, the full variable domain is DTGVSQNPRHKITKRGQNVTFRCDPISEHNRLYWYRQTLGQGPEFLTYFQNEAQLEKSRLLSDRFSAERPKGSFSTLEIQRTEQGDSAMYLCASSTRAQETQYFGPGTRLLVL.

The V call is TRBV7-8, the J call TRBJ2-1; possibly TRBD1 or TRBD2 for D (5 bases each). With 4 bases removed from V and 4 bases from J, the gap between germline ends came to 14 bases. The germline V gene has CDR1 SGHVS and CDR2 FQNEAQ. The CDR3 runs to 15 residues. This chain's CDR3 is CASSSGPGRYNEQFF. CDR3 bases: TGTGCCAGCAGCTCGGGGCCCGGACGGTACAATGAGCAGTTCTTC. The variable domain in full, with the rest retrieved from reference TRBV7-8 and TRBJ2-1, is GAGVSQSPRYKVAKRGQDVALRCDPISGHVSLFWYQQALGQGPEFLTYFQNEAQLDKSGLPSDRFFAERPEGSVSTLKIQRTQQEDSAVYLCASSSGPGRYNEQFFGPGTRLTVL.

CDR3 amino acids: CASSEGTNTEAFF. DNA for the CDR3: TGCGCCAGCAGCGAGGGTACGAACACTGAAGCTTTCTTT. This chain uses TRBV5-1 with TRBJ1-1; no definite D call. Trimming cost V 4 bases and J 1 base, with 8 bases left between them. The CDR3 consists of 13 residues. CDR1 is SGHRS and CDR2 is YFSETQ in the germline V gene. The whole variable domain, remainder taken from reference TRBV5-1 and TRBJ1-1, is KAGVTQTPRYLIKTRGQQVTLSCSPISGHRSVSWYQQTPGQGLQFLFEYFSETQRNKGNFPGRFSGRQFSNSRSEMNVSTLELGDSALYLCASSEGTNTEAFFGQGTRLTVV.

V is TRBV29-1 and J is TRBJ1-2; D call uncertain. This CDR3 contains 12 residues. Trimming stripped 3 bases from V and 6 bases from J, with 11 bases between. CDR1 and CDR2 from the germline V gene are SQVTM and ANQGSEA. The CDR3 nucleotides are TGCAGCGTTGATGGGGTTTACGATGGCTACACCTTC. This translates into CSVDGVYDGYTF.

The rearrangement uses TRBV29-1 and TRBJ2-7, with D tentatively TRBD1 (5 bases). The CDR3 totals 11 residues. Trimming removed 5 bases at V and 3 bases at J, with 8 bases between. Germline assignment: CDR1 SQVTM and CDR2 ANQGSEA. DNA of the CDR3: TGCAGCGTTAGACAGAGCTACGAGCAGTACTTC. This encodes CSVRQSYEQYF.

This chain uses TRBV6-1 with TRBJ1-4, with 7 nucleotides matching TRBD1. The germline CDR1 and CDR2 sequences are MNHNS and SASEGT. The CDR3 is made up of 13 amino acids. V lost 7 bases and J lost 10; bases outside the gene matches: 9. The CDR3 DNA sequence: TGTGCCAGCATAACGACAGGGACGCGAAAACTGTTTTTT. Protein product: CASITTGTRKLFF.

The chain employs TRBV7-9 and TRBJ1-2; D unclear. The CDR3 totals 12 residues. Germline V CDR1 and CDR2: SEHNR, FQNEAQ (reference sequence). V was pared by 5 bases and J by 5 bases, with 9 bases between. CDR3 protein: CASSPNNYGYTF. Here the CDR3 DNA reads TGTGCCAGCAGCCCAAACAATTATGGCTACACCTTC. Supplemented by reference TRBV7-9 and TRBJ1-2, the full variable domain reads DTGVSQNPRHKITKRGQNVTFRCDPISEHNRLYWYRQTLGQGPEFLTYFQNEAQLEKSRLLSDRFSAERPKGSFSTLEIQRTEQGDSAMYLCASSPNNYGYTFGSGTRLTVV.

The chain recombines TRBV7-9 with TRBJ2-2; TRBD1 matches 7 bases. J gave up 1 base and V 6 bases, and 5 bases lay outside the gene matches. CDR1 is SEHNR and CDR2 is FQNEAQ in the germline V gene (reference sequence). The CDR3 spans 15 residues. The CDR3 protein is CASRWGQRNTGELFF. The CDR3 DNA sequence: TGTGCCAGCAGATGGGGACAGAGGAACACCGGGGAGCTGTTTTTT. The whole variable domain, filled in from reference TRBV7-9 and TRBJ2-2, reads DTGVSQNPRHKITKRGQNVTFRCDPISEHNRLYWYRQTLGQGPEFLTYFQNEAQLEKSRLLSDRFSAERPKGSFSTLEIQRTEQGDSAMYLCASRWGQRNTGELFFGEGSRLTVL.

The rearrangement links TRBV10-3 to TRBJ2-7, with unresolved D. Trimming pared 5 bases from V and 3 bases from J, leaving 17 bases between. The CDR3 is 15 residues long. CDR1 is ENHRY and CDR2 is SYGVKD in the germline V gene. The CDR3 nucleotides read TGTGCCATCAGTACACAGTCGTTAGAAGGCTACGAGCAGTACTTC. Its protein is CAISTQSLEGYEQYF.

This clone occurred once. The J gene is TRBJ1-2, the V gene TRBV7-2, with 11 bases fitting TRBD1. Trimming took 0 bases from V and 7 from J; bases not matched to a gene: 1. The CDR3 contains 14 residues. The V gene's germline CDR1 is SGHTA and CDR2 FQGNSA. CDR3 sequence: CASSLAGTGGGYTF. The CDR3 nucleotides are TGTGCCAGCAGCTTAGCCGGGACAGGGGGTGGCTACACCTTC. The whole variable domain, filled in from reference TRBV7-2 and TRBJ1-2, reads GAGVSQSPSNKVTEKGKDVELRCDPISGHTALYWYRQSLGQGLEFLIYFQGNSAPDKSGLPSDRFSAERTGGSVSTLTIQRTQQEDSAVYLCASSLAGTGGGYTFGSGTRLTVV.

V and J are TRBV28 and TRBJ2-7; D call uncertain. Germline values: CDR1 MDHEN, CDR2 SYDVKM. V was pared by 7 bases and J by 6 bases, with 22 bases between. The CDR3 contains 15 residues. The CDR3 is CASKIGTVSPFEQYF. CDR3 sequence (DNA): TGTGCCAGCAAAATAGGAACCGTCAGTCCTTTCGAGCAGTACTTC. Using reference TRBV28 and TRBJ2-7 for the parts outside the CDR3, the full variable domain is DVKVTQSSRYLVKRTGEKVFLECVQDMDHENMFWYRQDPGLGLRLIYFSYDVKMKEKGDIPEGYSVSREKKERFSLILESASTNQTSMYLCASKIGTVSPFEQYFGPGTRLTVT.

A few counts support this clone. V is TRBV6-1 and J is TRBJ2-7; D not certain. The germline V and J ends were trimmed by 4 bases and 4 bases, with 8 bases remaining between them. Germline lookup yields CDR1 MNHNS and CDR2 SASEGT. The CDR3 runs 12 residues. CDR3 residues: CASSVNDYEQYF. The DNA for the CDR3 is TGTGCCAGCAGTGTGAACGATTACGAGCAGTACTTC.

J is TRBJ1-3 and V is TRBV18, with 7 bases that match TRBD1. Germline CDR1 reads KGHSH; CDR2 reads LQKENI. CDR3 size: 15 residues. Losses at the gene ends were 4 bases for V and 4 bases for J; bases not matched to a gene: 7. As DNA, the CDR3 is TGTGCCAGCTCACAGCAACAGGGGACAGGAAACACCATATATTTT. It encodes CASSQQQGTGNTIYF.

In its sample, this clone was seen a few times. For the CDR3, the DNA is TGTGCCAGCAGCTTAGGACCTGGGGGCGGGAGGCAGTACTCCTACAATGAGCAGTTCTTC. Its translation is CASSLGPGGGRQYSYNEQFF. This chain uses TRBV11-3 with TRBJ2-1, with TRBD2 matching over 8 bases. Looked up from germline, CDR1 is SGHNT and CDR2 is YENEEA. The CDR3 runs 20 residues. V gave up 1 base and J gave up 0 bases; unmatched junction bases: 14.